This T cell receptor (beta chain) was recovered during a study of regulatory T cells in long-lasting Graves disease. Study-wide context: Duration of antithyroid drug therapy among newly diagnosed Graves' patients was under 3 months.

V shed 1 base and J shed 4 bases, with 22 bases lying between them. CDR1 is SGHVS and CDR2 is FQNEAQ in the germline V gene. This CDR3 comprises 18 residues. Arm-PCR with iRepertoire HTBI primers amplified the CDR3 regions for these TCR beta libraries. TCRdb fed the multiplex PCR reads into MiXCR, producing one record per CDR3 protein. The sample holds under 800,000 distinct CDR3 sequences, around 17% seen once. Sample time point: newly diagnosed GD, antithyroid drugs for less than 3 months. The TCR library was made from RNA that had been extracted from PBMCs in TRIzol. A few counts support this clonotype. This same sample was also part of a study on T cells in Graves' hyperthyroidism and ophthalmopathy. That report adds: Absence of ophthalmopathy progression within 18 months defined stable Graves' hyperthyroidism. The HTBI primer set drove a first-round RT-PCR of the TCR CDR3. Ophthalmopathy was told apart from stable hyperthyroidism by a 13 V-J model.

The clonotype originates from a woman in her twenties or thirties with Graves disease. This specimen consisted of peripheral blood mononuclear cells (PBMCs), obtained at new diagnosis, from a patient treated with antithyroid drugs. V usage is TRBV7-8 and J usage is TRBJ2-5, with a possible D match to TRBD2 (6 bases). The DNA for the CDR3 is TGTGCCAGCAGCTTAGGGCGCGCCGGAGTAAGGCGGGGAGAGACCCAGTACTTC. Translation gives CASSLGRAGVRRGETQYF.